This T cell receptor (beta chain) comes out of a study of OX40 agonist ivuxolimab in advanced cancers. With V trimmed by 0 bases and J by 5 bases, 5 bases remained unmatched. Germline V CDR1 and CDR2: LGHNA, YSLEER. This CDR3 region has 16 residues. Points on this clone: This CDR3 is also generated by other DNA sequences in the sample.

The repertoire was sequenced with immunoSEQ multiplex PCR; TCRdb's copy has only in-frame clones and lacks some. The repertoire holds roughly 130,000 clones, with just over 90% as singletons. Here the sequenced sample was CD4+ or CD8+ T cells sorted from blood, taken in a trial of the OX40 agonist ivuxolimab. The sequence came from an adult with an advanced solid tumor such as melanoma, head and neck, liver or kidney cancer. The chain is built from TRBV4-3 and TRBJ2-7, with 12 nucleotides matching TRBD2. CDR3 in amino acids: CASSQDLAGGRDEQYF. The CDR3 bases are TGCGCCAGCAGCCAAGATCTAGCGGGGGGGAGGGACGAGCAGTACTTC.